The T cell receptor (beta chain) under discussion was sequenced for a study of blood T cell repertoires in COVID-19. The method was immunoSEQ multiplex PCR; TCRdb's version includes in-frame clones alone and lacks a portion of them. The sample comprises 180,000 or so clones, roughly 88% of which are singletons, and under 15% rests with the top ten. The study recruited people aged 18 to 89 years across approximately 24 US areas. Assignment of participants to cohorts was predicated upon participant-reported clinical history. Donors of Cohort 3 who recovered were those that had two negative PCRs, clearance, or symptom resolution. Germline CDR1 reads SGHAT; CDR2 reads FQNNGV. CDR3 length equals 16 residues. V was clipped by 1 base and J by 8 bases, with 17 bases between them.

J is TRBJ1-4 and V is TRBV11-2; D remains ambiguous. The specimen was PBMCs or T cells enriched from blood (not recorded which). This sequence originates from a woman aged 60 to 75 who had recovered from COVID-19. CDR3 in amino acids: CASSLVPNKLNEKLFF. The DNA for the CDR3 is TGTGCCAGCAGCTTAGTCCCCAATAAACTGAACGAAAAACTGTTTTTT.